This T cell receptor (beta chain) was obtained from a study of blood T cell repertoires in COVID-19. The overall study: Researchers got acute and convalescent COVID-19 samples from the United States, Italy and Spain. PBMCs, B-cell-depleted T cells, or T cells were the source of the cDNA or gDNA that made up the material.

CDR1 and CDR2 from the germline V gene are GTSNPN and SVGIG (reference sequence). The CDR3 runs 15 residues. Trimming cost V 3 bases and J 7 bases, with 19 bases left between them. Under the authors' procedure: Estimated nucleated cell counts came from reference gene primer amplification. The protocol was immunoSEQ multiplex PCR, while the TCRdb copy is restricted to in-frame clones and leaves out a portion. V and J calls and clone size are given by that table; D and trimming were obtained from the DNA. The sample has about 270,000 clones; 81% are singletons. This TCR was recovered from a woman aged 55-70 years with active or convalescent COVID-19. The V call is TRBV30, the J call TRBJ2-1; D may be TRBD2 (5 bases). Input material: peripheral blood. The CDR3 is CAWRLSGYPGNEQFF. The CDR3, as DNA: TGTGCCTGGAGGTTGAGCGGCTACCCGGGGAATGAGCAGTTCTTC.